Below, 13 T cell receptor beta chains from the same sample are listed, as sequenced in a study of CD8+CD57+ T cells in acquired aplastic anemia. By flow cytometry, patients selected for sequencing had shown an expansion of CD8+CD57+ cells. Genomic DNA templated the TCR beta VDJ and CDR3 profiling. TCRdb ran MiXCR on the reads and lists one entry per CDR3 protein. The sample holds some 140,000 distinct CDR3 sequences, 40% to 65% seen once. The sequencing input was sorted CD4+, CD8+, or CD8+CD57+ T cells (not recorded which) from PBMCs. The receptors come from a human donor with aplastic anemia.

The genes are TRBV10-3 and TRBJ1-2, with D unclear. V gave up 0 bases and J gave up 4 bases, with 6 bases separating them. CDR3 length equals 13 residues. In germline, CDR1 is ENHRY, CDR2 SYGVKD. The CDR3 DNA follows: TGTGCCATCAGTGAGTCGGGCAGCTATGGCTACACCTTC. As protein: CAISESGSYGYTF.

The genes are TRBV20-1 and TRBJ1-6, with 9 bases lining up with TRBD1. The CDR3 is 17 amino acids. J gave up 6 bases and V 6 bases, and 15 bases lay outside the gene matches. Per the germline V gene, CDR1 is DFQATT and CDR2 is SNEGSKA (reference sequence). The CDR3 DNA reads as TGCAGTGCCAGCAGCGGGACACAGACAGGGGGTAATTCACCCCTCCACTTT. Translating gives CSASSGTQTGGNSPLHF.

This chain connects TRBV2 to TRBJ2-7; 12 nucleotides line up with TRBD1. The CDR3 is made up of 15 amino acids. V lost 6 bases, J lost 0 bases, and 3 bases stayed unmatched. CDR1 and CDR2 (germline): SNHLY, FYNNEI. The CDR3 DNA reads TGTGCCAGCAGCTTGGGACAGGGGGCCTCCTACGAGCAGTACTTC. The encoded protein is CASSLGQGASYEQYF.

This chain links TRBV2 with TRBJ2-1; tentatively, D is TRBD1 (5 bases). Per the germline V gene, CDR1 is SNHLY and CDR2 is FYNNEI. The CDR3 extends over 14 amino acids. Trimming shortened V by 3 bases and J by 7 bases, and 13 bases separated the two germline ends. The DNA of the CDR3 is TGTGCCAGCAGTGAGGTTTACTACAGGAATGAGCAGTTCTTC. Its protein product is CASSEVYYRNEQFF.

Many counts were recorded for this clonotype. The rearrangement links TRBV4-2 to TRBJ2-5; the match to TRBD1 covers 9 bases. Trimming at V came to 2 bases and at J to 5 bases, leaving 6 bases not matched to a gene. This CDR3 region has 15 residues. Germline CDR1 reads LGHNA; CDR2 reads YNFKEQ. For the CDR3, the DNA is TGTGCCAGCAGCCAACCGGGGACAGGGCGGGAGACCCAGTACTTC. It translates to CASSQPGTGRETQYF.

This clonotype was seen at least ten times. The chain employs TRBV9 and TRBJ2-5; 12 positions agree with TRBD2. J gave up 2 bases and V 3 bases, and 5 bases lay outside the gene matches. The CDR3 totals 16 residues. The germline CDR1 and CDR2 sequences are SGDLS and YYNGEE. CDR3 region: CASSAWTSGVQETQYF. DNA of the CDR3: TGTGCCAGCAGCGCTTGGACTAGCGGGGTACAAGAGACCCAGTACTTC.

CDR3 residues: CAAGKNSGNTIYF. The CDR3 region has the DNA TGTGCCGCGGGAAAGAACTCTGGAAACACCATATATTTT. V and J are TRBV3-1 and TRBJ1-3; D is ambiguous. Trimming removed 11 bases at V and 0 bases at J, with 11 bases between. This CDR3 has 13 amino acids. The germline V gene has CDR1 LGHDT and CDR2 YNNKEL (reference sequence).

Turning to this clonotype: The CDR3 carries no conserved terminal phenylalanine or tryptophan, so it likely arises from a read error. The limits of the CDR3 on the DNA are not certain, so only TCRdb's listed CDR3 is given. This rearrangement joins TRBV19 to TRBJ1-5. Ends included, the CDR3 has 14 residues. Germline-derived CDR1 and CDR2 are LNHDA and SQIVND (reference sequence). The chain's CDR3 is CASRRSYSNQPQLC.

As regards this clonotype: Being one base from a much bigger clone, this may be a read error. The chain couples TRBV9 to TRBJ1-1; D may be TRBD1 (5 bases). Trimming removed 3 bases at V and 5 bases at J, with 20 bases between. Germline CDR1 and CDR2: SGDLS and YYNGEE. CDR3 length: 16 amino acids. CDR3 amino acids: CASSGIGRAERTEAFF. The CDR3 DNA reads TGTGCCAGCAGCGGGATAGGCAGGGCGGAGCGGACTGAAGCTTTCTTT.

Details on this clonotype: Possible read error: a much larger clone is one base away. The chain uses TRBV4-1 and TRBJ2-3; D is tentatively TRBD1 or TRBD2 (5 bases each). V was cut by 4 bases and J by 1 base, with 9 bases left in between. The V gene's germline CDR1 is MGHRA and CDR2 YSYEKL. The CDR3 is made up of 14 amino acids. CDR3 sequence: CASSRPGRTDTQYF. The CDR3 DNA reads TGCGCCAGCAGCCGTCCGGGGCGCACAGATACGCAGTATTTT.

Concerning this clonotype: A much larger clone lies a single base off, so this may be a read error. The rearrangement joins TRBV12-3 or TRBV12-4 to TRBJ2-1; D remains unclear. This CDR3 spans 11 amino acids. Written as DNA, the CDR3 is TGTGCCGGCAGTTTTAGAGCTGAGCAGTTCTTC. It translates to CAGSFRAEQFF.

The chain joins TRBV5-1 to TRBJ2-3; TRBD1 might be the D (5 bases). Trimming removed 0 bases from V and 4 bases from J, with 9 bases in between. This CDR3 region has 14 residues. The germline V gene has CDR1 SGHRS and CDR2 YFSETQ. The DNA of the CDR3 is TGCGCCAGCAGCTTGGAGGACATCCCAGATACGCAGTATTTT. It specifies CASSLEDIPDTQYF.

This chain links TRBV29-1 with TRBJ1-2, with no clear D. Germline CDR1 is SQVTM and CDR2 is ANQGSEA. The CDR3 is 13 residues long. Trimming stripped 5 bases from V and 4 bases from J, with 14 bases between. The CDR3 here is CSVPPLDFYGYTF. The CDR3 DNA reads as TGCAGCGTTCCCCCTCTAGACTTCTATGGCTACACCTTC. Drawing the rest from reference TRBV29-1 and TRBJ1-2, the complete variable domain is SAVISQKPSRDICQRGTSLTIQCQVDSQVTMMFWYRQQPGQSLTLIATANQGSEATYESGFVIDKFPISRPNLTFSTLTVSNMSPEDSSIYLCSVPPLDFYGYTFGSGTRLTVV.